This T cell receptor beta chain came from a study of blood T cell repertoires in COVID-19 (dated by TCRdb to the early 2020s). With respect to the entire study: The collaborator samples originated in the United States, Italy and Spain and spanned the acute and convalescent phases of COVID-19. The prospective study material was composed of cDNA or gDNA derived from T cells, B-cell-depleted T cells, or PBMCs. Deeply sampled blood TCRbeta repertoires from subjects exposed to, actively infected with, or recovered from COVID-19 were included in the dataset. The repertoires were made available in a free public database intended to serve as a resource for research on the immune response to SARS-CoV-2. The samples were drawn from two sources: the first 160 participants of the ongoing ImmuneRACE study, and 950 to 1,500 subjects contributed by 6 global collaborators. A de-identified subject ID, COVID-19 status, age in years and sex were almost always included in the sample metadata. Where available, HLA class I and class II types were taken from metadata supplied by the sample provider and were not determined by assay-based typing. What the authors observed across the whole study: How much clinical and demographic metadata was included differed by source and by participant, and the metadata was provided uncurated.

TCRbeta CDR3 regions were amplified from genomic DNA using the immunoSEQ Assay, a bias-controlled multiplex PCR. In the source study's methods: The number of nucleated cells in each sample was estimated by amplification of reference gene primers within the assay. Sequence reads were collapsed and filtered to measure the absolute abundance of every unique TCRbeta CDR3 rearrangement. Productive Simpson clonality was computed per sample as the square root of Simpson's diversity index over productive rearrangements. Here the immuneACCESS table is served through TCRdb, limited to in-frame sequences with V and J called. Missing clones are a known gap in these copies; in checked studies unresolved V genes cover under half, and the rest lacks a known reason. The DNA was the basis for D and trimming; V, J and clone size are from that table. The sample table shows 200,000 to 250,000 clones, and roughly 80% are seen once. The ten most abundant clones make up nearly 5% of the sample.

Participants in the prospective study were aged about 18 to 89 years, lived in about two dozen United States geographic areas, and enrolled through a virtual design. Cohort assignment in the prospective study relied on participant-reported clinical history from a screening survey and a study questionnaire. Exposed participants had been in contact, within 2 weeks of entering the study, with a person who had a PCR-confirmed or clinician-diagnosed case of COVID-19. In the prospective study, whole blood, serum and a nasopharyngeal or oropharyngeal swab were collected from each participant by mobile phlebotomists. Participants in the prospective study had the option to provide additional blood draws and questionnaires over an approximately 2-month period. Before DNA extraction, blood samples from the prospective study were shipped at room temperature or frozen. On this clone itself: Which antigen it targets is not known. No much larger clone is present one base from it, and per-base qualities are unavailable.

The germline V gene (reference sequence) supplies CDR1 MNHNY and CDR2 SVGAGI. Trimming removed 5 bases from V and 4 bases from J; the gene matches leave 14 bases unexplained. Spanning cysteine to phenylalanine, the CDR3 consists of 17 amino acids. The only DNA kept is the CDR3, 51 bases in frame from the first base. The TCR was taken from a woman aged 50 to 65 who had been exposed to COVID-19. The sequence joins TRBV6-6 to TRBJ1-1; 9 nucleotides in the junction match TRBD1. Source material: PBMCs or T cells enriched from blood (not recorded which). The sequenced DNA is TGTGCCAGCAGTCCCAAAGGGACAGGGACTCGGGGCACTGAAGCTTTCTTT. Translated, it gives CASSPKGTGTRGTEAFF.